Listed below are T cell receptor beta chains from one sample, sequenced in a study of T cell responses to AZD1222 COVID-19 vaccine. The data were produced by immunoSEQ multiplex PCR, yet TCRdb's version contains in-frame clones alone and is incomplete. The table has about 180,000 clones, just over 90% seen once. This material consisted of peripheral blood, taken on day 0 of AZD1222 vaccination. These TCRs come from an adult in good health. Both conserved end residues are part of each CDR3. The D gene is left open where the match is weak. Clone size is given for some rows only: seen once, a few or many times, or a class if the clone is expanded.

TRBV29-1	TRBJ2-5	.	.	TGCAGCGTTGGCTTACCAGAGACCCAGTACTTC	CSVGLPETQYF
TRBV5-1	TRBJ2-3	.	TRBD2	TGCGCCAGCAGCTTGAGCGGGAGCTACTCTAGCACAGATACGCAGTATTTT	CASSLSGSYSSTDTQYF
TRBV5-4	TRBJ2-2	.	TRBD2	TGTGCCAGCAGCTCAAGGGTACTAAATAGCGGGAGTGCCGGGGAGCTGTTTTTT	CASSSRVLNSGSAGELFF
TRBV12-3/TRBV12-4	TRBJ1-5	.	.	TGTGCCAGCAGATTTCAGGGTTTGGCCCAGCATTTT	CASRFQGLAQHF
TRBV29-1	TRBJ2-5	.	.	TGCAGCGTTGATCTGCCAGAGACCCAGTACTTC	CSVDLPETQYF
TRBV6-1	TRBJ1-1	.	.	TGTGCCAGCAGTGAACTTATGAACACTGAAGCTTTCTTT	CASSELMNTEAFF
TRBV10-2	TRBJ1-2	.	TRBD1	TGCGCCAGCAGTGAGTCGCGGGACAGGGGCTATGGCTACACCTTC	CASSESRDRGYGYTF
TRBV6-1	TRBJ1-6	few	TRBD1	TGTGCCAGCAGTGAAGGCCCGGGACAGGGATTCTCACCCCTCCACTTT	CASSEGPGQGFSPLHF
TRBV29-1	TRBJ1-5	.	TRBD1	TGCAGCGTCTTGACAGGGAATAGCAATCAGCCCCAGCATTTT	CSVLTGNSNQPQHF
TRBV29-1	TRBJ1-2	.	.	TGCAGCGTTGAAGTGGGGTCCTTGGGCTATGGCTACACCTTC	CSVEVGSLGYGYTF